This T cell receptor (beta chain) was recovered during a study of control samples from healthy donors and cancer patients. The V end lost 1 base, the J end lost 4 bases, and 7 bases lay between the germline ends. Germline V gene lookup returns CDR1 SQVTM and CDR2 ANQGSEA. The CDR3 is made up of 12 amino acids. Only a few counts were recorded for this clone. Repertoires were generated with immunoSEQ multiplex PCR, while TCRdb's copy carries only in-frame clones and drops some. The table records 120,000 to 150,000 clones, over 85% of them present only once. The chain employs TRBV29-1 and TRBJ1-2; D unclear. The specimen sequenced was blood. The sequence came from a young man in good health. CDR3 nucleotide sequence: TGCAGCGTTGAAGGGACTTCCTATGGCTACACCTTC. It codes for CSVEGTSYGYTF.